The rows below give T cell receptor beta chains drawn from one sample of a study of blood T cell repertoires in COVID-19. This table comes from immunoSEQ multiplex PCR, and its TCRdb copy is limited to in-frame clones, with some not included. The table records over 250,000 clones, roughly 88% of them present only once. The sequenced material came from peripheral blood. These receptor sequences come from a woman in her 70s with acute or convalescent COVID-19. Each CDR3 is given with its conserved first and last residue. Fields, in order: D gene, clone size, V gene, J gene, CDR3 protein, CDR3 DNA. The D gene is left open where the match is weak. A clone size is listed for some rows: how often the clone was seen (once, few, many), or a class if it is expanded.

>TRBD1|NA|TRBV6-5|TRBJ1-5
CASSLDRGNQPQHF
TGTGCCAGCAGCCTAGACAGGGGAAATCAGCCCCAGCATTTT
>NA|NA|TRBV10-2|TRBJ2-7
CASSLEGQHYEQYF
TGCGCCAGCAGCTTGGAGGGACAGCACTACGAGCAGTACTTC
>NA|NA|TRBV9|TRBJ2-7
CASSVGQTQFYEQYF
TGTGCCAGCAGCGTTGGCCAGACACAATTCTACGAGCAGTACTTC
>NA|NA|TRBV7-8|TRBJ1-1
CASSLTPTAEAFF
TGTGCCAGCAGCCTGACACCTACGGCCGAAGCTTTCTTT
>TRBD2|NA|TRBV5-1|TRBJ2-5
CASSPLGLAGARGETQYF
TGCGCCAGCAGCCCGTTGGGGCTAGCGGGGGCGCGGGGGGAGACCCAGTACTTC
>NA|NA|TRBV5-4|TRBJ2-5
CASSLQEETQYF
TGTGCCAGCAGCTTGCAGGAAGAGACCCAGTACTTC
>NA|NA|TRBV18|TRBJ2-5
CASSPPTRGNSETQYF
TGTGCCAGCTCACCCCCGACAAGGGGGAACTCAGAGACCCAGTACTTC
>NA|NA|TRBV5-8|TRBJ1-1
CASSLRAEAFF
TGTGCCAGCAGCTTGCGCGCTGAAGCTTTCTTT
>NA|NA|TRBV29-1|TRBJ1-1
CSGGEMNTEAFF
TGCAGCGGGGGGGAGATGAACACTGAAGCTTTCTTT
>NA|NA|TRBV18|TRBJ1-1
CASSYSMNTEAFF
TGTGCCAGCTCTTACAGCATGAACACTGAAGCTTTCTTT
>NA|NA|TRBV5-1|TRBJ2-3
CASSFGGPTDTQYF
TGCGCCAGCAGCTTCGGAGGACCCACAGATACGCAGTATTTT
>NA|NA|TRBV13|TRBJ1-2
CASRSGGSNYGYTF
TGTGCCAGCAGATCGGGCGGGTCTAACTATGGCTACACCTTC
>NA|NA|TRBV4-1|TRBJ2-5
CASSPRGGGGQETQYF
TGCGCCAGCAGCCCCCGAGGGGGCGGGGGGCAAGAGACCCAGTACTTC
>NA|once|TRBV12-3/TRBV12-4|TRBJ1-6
CASSLSNSPLHF
TGTGCCAGCAGTCTCTCTAATTCACCCCTCCACTTT
>TRBD2|NA|TRBV10-2|TRBJ2-1
CASSDPGLAGSSYNEQFF
TGCGCCAGCAGTGACCCTGGACTAGCGGGCAGCTCCTACAATGAGCAGTTCTTC
>NA|once|TRBV24-1|TRBJ1-2
CATSDLGAGGYTF
TGTGCCACCAGTGATTTGGGGGCGGGAGGCTACACCTTC
>TRBD2|NA|TRBV11-2|TRBJ2-5
CASSLIFSGAEGKTQYF
TGTGCCAGCAGCCTTATCTTTAGCGGGGCCGAGGGGAAGACCCAGTACTTC